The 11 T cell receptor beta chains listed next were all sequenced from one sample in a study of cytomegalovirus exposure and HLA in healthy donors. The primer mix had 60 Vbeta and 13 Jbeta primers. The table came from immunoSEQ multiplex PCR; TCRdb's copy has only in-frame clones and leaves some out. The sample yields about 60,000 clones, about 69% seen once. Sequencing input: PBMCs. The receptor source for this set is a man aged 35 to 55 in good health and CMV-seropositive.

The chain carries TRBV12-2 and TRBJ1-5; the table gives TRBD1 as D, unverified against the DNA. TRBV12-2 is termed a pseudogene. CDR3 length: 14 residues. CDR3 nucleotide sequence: TGTGCAAGTCGTTACAGGGATAGCAATCAGCCCCAGCATTTT. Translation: CASRYRDSNQPQHF.

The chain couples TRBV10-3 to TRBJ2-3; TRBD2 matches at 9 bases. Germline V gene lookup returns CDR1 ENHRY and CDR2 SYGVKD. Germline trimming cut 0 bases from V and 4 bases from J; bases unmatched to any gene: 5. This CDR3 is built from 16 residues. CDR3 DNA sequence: TGTGCCATCAGTGAGTCGGGCGGGGGGGCGTCAGATACGCAGTATTTT. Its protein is CAISESGGGASDTQYF.

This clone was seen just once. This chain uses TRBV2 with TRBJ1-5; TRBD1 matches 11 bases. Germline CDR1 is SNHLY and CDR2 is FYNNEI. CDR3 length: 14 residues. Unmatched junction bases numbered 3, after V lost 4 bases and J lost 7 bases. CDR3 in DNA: TGTGCCAGCAGTGGGGGGACAGGGGGACAGCCCCAGCATTTT. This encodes CASSGGTGGQPQHF. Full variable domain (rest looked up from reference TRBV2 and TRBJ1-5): EPEVTQTPSHQVTQMGQEVILRCVPISNHLYFYWYRQILGQKVEFLVSFYNNEISEKSEIFDDQFSVERPDGSNFTLKIRSTKLEDSAMYFCASSGGTGGQPQHFGDGTRLSIL.

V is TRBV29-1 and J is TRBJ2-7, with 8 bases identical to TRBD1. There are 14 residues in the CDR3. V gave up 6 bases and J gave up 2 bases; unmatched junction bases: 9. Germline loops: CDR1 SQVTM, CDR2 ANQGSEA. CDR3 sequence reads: CSVDRELLPYEQYF. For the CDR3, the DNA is TGCAGCGTGGACAGGGAACTTTTGCCCTACGAGCAGTACTTC.

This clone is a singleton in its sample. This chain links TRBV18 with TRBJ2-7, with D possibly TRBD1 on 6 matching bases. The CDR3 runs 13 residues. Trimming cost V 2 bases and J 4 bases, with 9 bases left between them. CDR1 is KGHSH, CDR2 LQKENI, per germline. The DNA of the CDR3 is TGTGCCAGCTCACCAGCTACAGGGTACGAGCAGTACTTC. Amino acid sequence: CASSPATGYEQYF.

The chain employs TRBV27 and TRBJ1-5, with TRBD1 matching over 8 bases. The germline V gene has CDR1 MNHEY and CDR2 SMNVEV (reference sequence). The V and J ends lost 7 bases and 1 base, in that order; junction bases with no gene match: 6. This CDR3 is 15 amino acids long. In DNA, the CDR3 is TGTGCCAGCACCCGGACAGGGATGAGCAATCAGCCCCAGCATTTT. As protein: CASTRTGMSNQPQHF.

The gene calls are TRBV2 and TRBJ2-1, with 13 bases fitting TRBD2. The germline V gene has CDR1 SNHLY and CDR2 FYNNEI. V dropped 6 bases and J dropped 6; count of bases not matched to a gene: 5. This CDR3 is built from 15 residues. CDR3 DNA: TGTGCCAGCAGATACGGGACTAGCGGGGCCAATGAGCAGTTCTTC. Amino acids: CASRYGTSGANEQFF. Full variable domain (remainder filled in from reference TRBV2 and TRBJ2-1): EPEVTQTPSHQVTQMGQEVILRCVPISNHLYFYWYRQILGQKVEFLVSFYNNEISEKSEIFDDQFSVERPDGSNFTLKIRSTKLEDSAMYFCASRYGTSGANEQFFGPGTRLTVL.

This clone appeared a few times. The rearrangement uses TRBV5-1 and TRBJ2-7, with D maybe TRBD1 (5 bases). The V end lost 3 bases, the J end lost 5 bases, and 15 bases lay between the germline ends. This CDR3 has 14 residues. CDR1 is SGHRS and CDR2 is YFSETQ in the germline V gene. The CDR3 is CASSSLGDGHEQYF. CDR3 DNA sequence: TGCGCCAGCAGCTCCCTAGGGGATGGCCACGAGCAGTACTTC.

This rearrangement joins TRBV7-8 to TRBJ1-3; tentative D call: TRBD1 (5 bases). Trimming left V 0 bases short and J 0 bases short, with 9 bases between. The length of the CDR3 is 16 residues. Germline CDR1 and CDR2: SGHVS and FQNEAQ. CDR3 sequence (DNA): TGTGCCAGCAGCTTAGCAGGCGGGGGCTCTGGAAACACCATATATTTT. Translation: CASSLAGGGSGNTIYF.

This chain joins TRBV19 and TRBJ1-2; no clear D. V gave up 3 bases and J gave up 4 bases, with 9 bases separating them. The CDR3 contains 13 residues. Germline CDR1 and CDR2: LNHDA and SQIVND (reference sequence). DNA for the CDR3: TGTGCCAGTAGTATGGAGGGCAGCTATGGCTACACCTTC. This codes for CASSMEGSYGYTF.

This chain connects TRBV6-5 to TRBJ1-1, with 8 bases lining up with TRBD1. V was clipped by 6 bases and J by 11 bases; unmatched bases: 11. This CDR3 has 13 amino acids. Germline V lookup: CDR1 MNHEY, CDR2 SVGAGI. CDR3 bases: TGTGCCAGCAGACCCAATGACGACAGGGGCGCTTTCTTT. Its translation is CASRPNDDRGAFF.